Below, one T cell receptor (beta chain) is given with its context. This sample was included in a study of T cell changes during pregnancy in multiple sclerosis. This table comes from immunoSEQ multiplex PCR, and its TCRdb copy is limited to in-frame clones, with some not included. Here the sample spans tens of thousands of clones, approximately 92% being singletons. The CDR3 has 15 amino acids. V lost 2 bases to trimming and J lost 2 bases, with 12 bases between them. Germline CDR1 is SGHTA and CDR2 is FQGNSA. The rearrangement uses TRBV7-2 and TRBJ2-5; possible D gene TRBD1, 5 bases. The sequenced sample consisted of peripheral blood. This sequence originates from a female donor with multiple sclerosis, enrolled in a pregnancy study. The CDR3 loop is CASSLRGPRQETQYF. CDR3 DNA: TGTGCCAGCAGCTTAAGGGGTCCGCGGCAAGAGACCCAGTACTTC.